These 11 T cell receptor beta chains were all obtained from the same sample, sequenced in a study of shared clonotypes between healthy human individuals. Data came from immunoSEQ multiplex PCR; TCRdb stores just in-frame clones and leaves some out. The table shows 950,000 to 1,100,000 clones, with around 78% occurring only once. Sequenced input: memory CD4+ T cells from PBMCs. Subset defined: CD45RA-negative fraction. These receptors were obtained from a man aged 18 to 35 in good health. Some clones in this sample may be carry-over from other donors' samples.

As regards this clone: Within the sample, other DNA sequences also encode this same CDR3. This chain's CDR3 is CASSLGYYNEQFF. For the CDR3, the DNA is TGTGCCAGCAGTTTGGGGTATTACAATGAGCAGTTCTTC. The chain couples TRBV28 to TRBJ2-1; unclear D gene. V lost 3 bases and J 4 bases, leaving 7 bases between the germline ends. The germline V gene encodes CDR1 MDHEN and CDR2 SYDVKM. This CDR3 contains 13 residues. Full variable domain (missing parts from reference TRBV28 and TRBJ2-1): DVKVTQSSRYLVKRTGEKVFLECVQDMDHENMFWYRQDPGLGLRLIYFSYDVKMKEKGDIPEGYSVSREKKERFSLILESASTNQTSMYLCASSLGYYNEQFFGPGTRLTVL.

The V call is TRBV28, the J call TRBJ2-1; 7 bases are a match to TRBD2. The V gene end was trimmed by 5 bases and the J gene end by 4 bases; junction bases not matched to a gene: 8. Germline V CDR1 and CDR2: MDHEN, SYDVKM. The CDR3 length is 15 residues. The CDR3, as DNA: TGTGCCAGCAGTCCCGGGGGGTACAGTTACAATGAGCAGTTCTTC. Its translation is CASSPGGYSYNEQFF. The complete variable domain, with remaining parts taken from reference TRBV28 and TRBJ2-1, reads DVKVTQSSRYLVKRTGEKVFLECVQDMDHENMFWYRQDPGLGLRLIYFSYDVKMKEKGDIPEGYSVSREKKERFSLILESASTNQTSMYLCASSPGGYSYNEQFFGPGTRLTVL.

V gene TRBV28 combines with J gene TRBJ2-7; 8 bases map to TRBD1. Losses at the gene ends were 5 bases for V and 9 bases for J; bases not matched to a gene: 12. This CDR3 region has 14 residues. CDR1 and CDR2 from the germline V gene are MDHEN and SYDVKM. The CDR3 region is CASSPPGGGLLQYF. In nucleotides, the CDR3 is TGTGCCAGCAGTCCTCCAGGGGGCGGTCTATTGCAGTACTTC.

The rearrangement links TRBV7-2 to TRBJ2-2; TRBD2 might be the D (6 bases). Germline V CDR1 and CDR2: SGHTA, FQGNSA. This CDR3 region has 15 residues. The germline V and J ends were trimmed by 1 base and 3 bases, with 9 bases remaining between them. The DNA of the CDR3 is TGTGCCAGCAGCTTAGAGGGACTGTACACCGGGGAGCTGTTTTTT. Its translation is CASSLEGLYTGELFF.

In its sample, this clone was seen a few times. This sequence joins TRBV6-1 and TRBJ1-2; D unclear. The length of the CDR3 is 10 residues. CDR1 is MNHNS and CDR2 is SASEGT in the germline V gene. Deletions cut 3 bases from V and 7 bases from J, with 3 bases between. The CDR3 loop is CASSDPGYTF. The CDR3 nucleotides are TGTGCCAGCAGTGACCCTGGCTACACCTTC.

The CDR3 spells CASSLARFSAANYGYTF. The CDR3 nucleotides read TGTGCCAGCAGCTTGGCCAGATTTTCGGCAGCTAACTATGGCTACACCTTC. The rearrangement links TRBV5-6 to TRBJ1-2, with D unresolved. Germline CDR1 SGHDT, CDR2 YYEEEE. The CDR3 consists of 17 residues. Trimming took 0 bases from V and 0 from J, leaving 15 bases between them.

The chain employs TRBV7-9 and TRBJ2-7; 9 nucleotides line up with TRBD1. Germline CDR1 is SEHNR and CDR2 is FQNEAQ (reference sequence). This CDR3 contains 12 residues. V gave up 6 bases and J gave up 6 bases; unmatched junction bases: 3. CDR3 coding DNA: TGTGCCAGCAGTCGGGGACAGGGCGAGCAGTACTTC. This gives the protein CASSRGQGEQYF.

A note on this clone: Other DNA sequences in the sample encode the same CDR3. The rearrangement joins TRBV18 to TRBJ2-7, with D uncertain. CDR3 length equals 12 residues. CDR1 is KGHSH and CDR2 is LQKENI in the germline V gene. Trimming shortened V by 3 bases and J by 4 bases, and 7 bases separated the two germline ends. The CDR3 is CASSPNLYEQYF. The CDR3 DNA follows: TGTGCCAGCTCACCGAACCTATACGAGCAGTACTTC.

This clone was picked up one time. This chain links TRBV6-1 with TRBJ2-7; maybe TRBD2 (6 bases). The CDR3 has 16 amino acids. Trimming took off 4 bases at V and 0 bases at J, with 16 bases between the two ends. Germline CDR1 MNHNS, CDR2 SASEGT. The CDR3 nucleotides read TGTGCCAGCAGTGCTACCGCGGGACTCAACTCCTACGAGCAGTACTTC. Encoded protein: CASSATAGLNSYEQYF.

About this clone: This same CDR3 is encoded by further DNA sequences in the sample. The chain links TRBV5-1 to TRBJ2-5, with 7 bases lining up with TRBD1. Germline V lookup: CDR1 SGHRS, CDR2 YFSETQ. The CDR3 is made up of 14 amino acids. V gave up 4 bases and J gave up 1 base; unmatched junction bases: 4. The DNA of the CDR3 is TGCGCCAGCAGCCCACAGGGGCCCCAAGAGACCCAGTACTTC. Its translation is CASSPQGPQETQYF. Full variable domain (outside the CDR3, taken from reference TRBV5-1 and TRBJ2-5): KAGVTQTPRYLIKTRGQQVTLSCSPISGHRSVSWYQQTPGQGLQFLFEYFSETQRNKGNFPGRFSGRQFSNSRSEMNVSTLELGDSALYLCASSPQGPQETQYFGPGTRLLVL.

The V and J genes are TRBV11-3 and TRBJ2-7; D gene ambiguous. The CDR3 loop spans 13 amino acids. CDR1 is SGHNT and CDR2 is YENEEA in the germline V gene. Trimming removed 5 bases from V and 2 bases from J, with 10 bases in between. CDR3 region: CASSLGRAYEQYF. The CDR3 nucleotides read TGTGCCAGCAGCCTAGGACGGGCCTACGAGCAGTACTTC.